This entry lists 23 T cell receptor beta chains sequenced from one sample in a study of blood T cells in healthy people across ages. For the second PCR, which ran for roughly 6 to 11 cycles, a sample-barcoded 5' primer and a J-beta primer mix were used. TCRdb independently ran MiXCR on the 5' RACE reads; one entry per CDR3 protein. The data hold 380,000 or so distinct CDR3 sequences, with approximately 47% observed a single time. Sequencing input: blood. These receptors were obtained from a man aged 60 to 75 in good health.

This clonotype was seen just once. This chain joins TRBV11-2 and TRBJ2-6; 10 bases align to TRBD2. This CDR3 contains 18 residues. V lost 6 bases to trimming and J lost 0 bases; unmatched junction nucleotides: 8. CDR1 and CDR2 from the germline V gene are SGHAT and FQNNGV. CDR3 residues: CASRPGLADRSGANVLTF. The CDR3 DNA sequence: TGTGCCAGCAGACCAGGACTAGCGGACCGCTCTGGGGCCAACGTCCTGACTTTC. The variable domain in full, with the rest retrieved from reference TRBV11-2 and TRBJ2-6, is EAGVAQSPRYKIIEKRQSVAFWCNPISGHATLYWYQQILGQGPKLLIQFQNNGVVDDSQLPKDRFSAERLKGVDSTLKIQPAKLEDSAVYLCASRPGLADRSGANVLTFGAGSRLTVL.

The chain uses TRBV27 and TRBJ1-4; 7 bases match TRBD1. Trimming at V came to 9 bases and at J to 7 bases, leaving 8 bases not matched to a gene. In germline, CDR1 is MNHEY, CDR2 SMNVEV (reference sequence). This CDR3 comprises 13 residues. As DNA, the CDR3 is TGTGCCAGTAAAAACAGGGGACGTGAAAAACTGTTTTTT. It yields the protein CASKNRGREKLFF. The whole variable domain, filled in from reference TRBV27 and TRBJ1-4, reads EAQVTQNPRYLITVTGKKLTVTCSQNMNHEYMSWYRQDPGLGLRQIYYSMNVEVTDKGDVPEGYKVSRKEKRNFPLILESPSPNQTSLYFCASKNRGREKLFFGSGTQLSVL.

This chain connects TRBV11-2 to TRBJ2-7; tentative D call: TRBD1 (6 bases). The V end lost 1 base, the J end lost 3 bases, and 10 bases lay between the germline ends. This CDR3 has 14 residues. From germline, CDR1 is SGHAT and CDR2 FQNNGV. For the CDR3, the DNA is TGTGCCAGCAGCTTAGTAGGGGGTAACTACGAGCAGTACTTC. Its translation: CASSLVGGNYEQYF.

CDR3 sequence reads: CASSLSSGRAVGNEQFF. The DNA of the CDR3 is TGCGCCAGCAGCTTGTCTAGCGGGAGGGCCGTCGGCAATGAGCAGTTCTTC. V usage is TRBV5-1 and J usage is TRBJ2-1; the match to TRBD2 covers 12 bases. Germline CDR1 is SGHRS and CDR2 is YFSETQ. The junction had 8 bases not matched to a gene; V was cut back by 1 base and J by 6 bases. The CDR3 contains 17 residues.

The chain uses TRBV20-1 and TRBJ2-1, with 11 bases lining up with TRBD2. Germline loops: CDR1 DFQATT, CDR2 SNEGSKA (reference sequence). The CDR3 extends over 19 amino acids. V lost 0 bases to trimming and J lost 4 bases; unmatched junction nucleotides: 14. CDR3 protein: CSARDDPGLAEFGYNEQFF. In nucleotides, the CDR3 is TGCAGTGCTAGAGATGATCCGGGACTAGCGGAGTTCGGTTACAATGAGCAGTTCTTC.

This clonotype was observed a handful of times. The CDR3 sequence is CASSVVGRNEQYF. CDR3 bases: TGTGCCAGCAGCGTAGTGGGCAGGAACGAGCAGTACTTC. The chain carries TRBV7-9 and TRBJ2-7; D remains unclear. Germline values: CDR1 SEHNR, CDR2 FQNEAQ (reference sequence). V lost 5 bases to trimming and J lost 5 bases, with 13 bases between them. The CDR3 length is 13 residues.

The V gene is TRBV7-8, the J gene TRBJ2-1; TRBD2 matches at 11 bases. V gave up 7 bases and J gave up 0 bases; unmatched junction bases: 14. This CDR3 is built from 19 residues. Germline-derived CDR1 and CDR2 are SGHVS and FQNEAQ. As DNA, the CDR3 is TGTGCCAGCAACCAGAAACTAGCGGGAGCGAAATCCTCCTACAATGAGCAGTTCTTC. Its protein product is CASNQKLAGAKSSYNEQFF.

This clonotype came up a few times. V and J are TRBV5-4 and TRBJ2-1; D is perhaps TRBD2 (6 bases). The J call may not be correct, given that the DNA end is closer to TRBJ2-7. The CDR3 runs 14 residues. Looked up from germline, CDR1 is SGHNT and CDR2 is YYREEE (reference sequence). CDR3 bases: TGTGCCAGCAGCTTGGAAACGGACTACAATGAGCAGTACTTC. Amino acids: CASSLETDYNEQYF.

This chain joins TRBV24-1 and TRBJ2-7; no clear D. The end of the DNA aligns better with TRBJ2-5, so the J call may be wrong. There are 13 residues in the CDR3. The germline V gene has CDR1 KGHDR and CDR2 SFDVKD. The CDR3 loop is CATSDLSQETQYF. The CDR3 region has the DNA TGTGCCACCAGTGATTTGTCCCAAGAGACCCAGTACTTC.

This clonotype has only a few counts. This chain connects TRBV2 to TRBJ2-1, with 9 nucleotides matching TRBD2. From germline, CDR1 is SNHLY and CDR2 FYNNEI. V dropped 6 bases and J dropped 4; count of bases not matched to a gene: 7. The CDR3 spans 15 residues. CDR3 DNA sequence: TGTGCCAGCAGGGCTGGGCGGGGGGGTTACAATGAGCAGTTCTTC. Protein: CASRAGRGGYNEQFF.

This chain's CDR3 is CASSLGVGLPYEQYF. The CDR3 nucleotides are TGCGCCAGCAGCTTGGGGGTGGGACTACCTTACGAGCAGTACTTC. The genes are TRBV5-1 and TRBJ2-7; TRBD2 matches at 7 bases. Germline CDR1 SGHRS, CDR2 YFSETQ. The V and J ends lost 0 bases and 4 bases, in that order; junction bases with no gene match: 7. CDR3 size: 15 residues.

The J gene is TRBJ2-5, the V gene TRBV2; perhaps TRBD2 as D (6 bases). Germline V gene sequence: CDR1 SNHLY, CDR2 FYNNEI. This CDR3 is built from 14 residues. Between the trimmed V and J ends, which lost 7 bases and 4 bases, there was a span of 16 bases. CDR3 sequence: CASNPGVRGETQYF. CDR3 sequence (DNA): TGTGCCAGCAACCCCGGGGTGCGGGGAGAGACCCAGTACTTC.

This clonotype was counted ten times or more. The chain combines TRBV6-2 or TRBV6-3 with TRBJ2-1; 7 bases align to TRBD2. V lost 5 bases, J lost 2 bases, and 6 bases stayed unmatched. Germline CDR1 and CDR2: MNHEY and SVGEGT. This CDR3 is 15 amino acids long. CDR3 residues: CASSQTSDPYNEQFF. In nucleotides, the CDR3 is TGTGCCAGCAGTCAAACTAGCGACCCCTACAATGAGCAGTTCTTC.

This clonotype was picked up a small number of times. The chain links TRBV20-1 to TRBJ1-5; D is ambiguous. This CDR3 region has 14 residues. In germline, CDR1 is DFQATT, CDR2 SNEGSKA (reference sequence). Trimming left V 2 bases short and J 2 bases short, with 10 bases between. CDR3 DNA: TGCAGTGCTAGACCCCCTAATGGCAATCAGCCCCAGCATTTT. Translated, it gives CSARPPNGNQPQHF.

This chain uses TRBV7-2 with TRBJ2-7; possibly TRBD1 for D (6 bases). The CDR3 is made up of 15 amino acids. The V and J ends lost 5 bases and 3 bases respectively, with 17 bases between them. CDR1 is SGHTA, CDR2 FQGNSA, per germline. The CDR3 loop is CASSADGTQFYEQYF. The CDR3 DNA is TGTGCCAGCAGCGCCGACGGGACACAATTCTACGAGCAGTACTTC.

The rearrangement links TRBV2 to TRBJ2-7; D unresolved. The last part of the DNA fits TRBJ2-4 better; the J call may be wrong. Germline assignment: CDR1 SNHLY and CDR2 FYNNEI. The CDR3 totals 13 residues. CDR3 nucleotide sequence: TGTGCCAGCCAACCAGTAGCCAAAAACATTCAGTACTTC. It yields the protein CASQPVAKNIQYF.

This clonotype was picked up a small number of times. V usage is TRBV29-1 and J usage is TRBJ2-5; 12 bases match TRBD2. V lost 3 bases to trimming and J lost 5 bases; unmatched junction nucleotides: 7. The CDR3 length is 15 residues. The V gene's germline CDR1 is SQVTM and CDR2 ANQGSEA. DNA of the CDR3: TGCAGCGTTGATCTCCTAGCGGGAGGGAAGGAGACCCAGTACTTC. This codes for CSVDLLAGGKETQYF.

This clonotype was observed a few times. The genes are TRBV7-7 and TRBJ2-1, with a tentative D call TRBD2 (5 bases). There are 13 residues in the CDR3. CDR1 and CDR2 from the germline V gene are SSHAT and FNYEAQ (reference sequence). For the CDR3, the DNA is TGTGCTAGCTCTCGGGGTCTAGGTAATGAGCAGTTCTTC. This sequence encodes CASSRGLGNEQFF.

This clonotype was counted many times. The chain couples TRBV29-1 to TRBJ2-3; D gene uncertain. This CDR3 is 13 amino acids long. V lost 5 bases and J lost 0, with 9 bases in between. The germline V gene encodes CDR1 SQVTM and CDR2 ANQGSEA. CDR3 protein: CSVLLGSTDTQYF. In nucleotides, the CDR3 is TGCAGCGTTCTCTTGGGAAGCACAGATACGCAGTATTTT.

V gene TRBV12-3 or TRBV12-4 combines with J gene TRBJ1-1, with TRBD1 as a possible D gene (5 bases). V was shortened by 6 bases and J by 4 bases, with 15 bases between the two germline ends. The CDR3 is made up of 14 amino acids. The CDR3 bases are TGTGCCAGCAGATCCTCCGGGGGGGGCACTGAAGCTTTCTTT. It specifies CASRSSGGGTEAFF.

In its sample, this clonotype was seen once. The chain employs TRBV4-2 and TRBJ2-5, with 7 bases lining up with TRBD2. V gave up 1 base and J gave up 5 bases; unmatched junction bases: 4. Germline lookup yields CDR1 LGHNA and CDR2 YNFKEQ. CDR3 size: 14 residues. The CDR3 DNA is TGTGCCAGCAGCCAAGCGGGAGGACGCGAGACCCAGTACTTC. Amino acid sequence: CASSQAGGRETQYF.

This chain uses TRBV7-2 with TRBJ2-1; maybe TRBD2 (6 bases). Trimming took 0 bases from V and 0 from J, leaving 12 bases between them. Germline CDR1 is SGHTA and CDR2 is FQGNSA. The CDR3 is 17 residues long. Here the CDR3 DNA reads TGTGCCAGCAGCTTAGCGGGGACTCCGAGCTCCTACAATGAGCAGTTCTTC. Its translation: CASSLAGTPSSYNEQFF.

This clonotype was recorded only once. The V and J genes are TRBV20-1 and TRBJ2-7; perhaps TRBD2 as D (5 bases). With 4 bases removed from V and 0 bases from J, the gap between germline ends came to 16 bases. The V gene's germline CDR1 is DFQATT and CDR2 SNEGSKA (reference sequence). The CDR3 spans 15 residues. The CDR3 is CSAKRPGRGSYEQYF. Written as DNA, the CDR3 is TGCAGTGCTAAACGGCCGGGGAGAGGCTCCTACGAGCAGTACTTC.